These 25 T cell receptor beta chains came from one sample sequenced in a study of PD-1 blockade in mismatch repair-deficient tumors. Repertoires were generated with immunoSEQ multiplex PCR, while TCRdb's copy carries only in-frame clones and drops some. The table lists some 110,000 clones, around 80% of them singletons. Sample: peripheral blood, taken 60 to 65 weeks after starting pembrolizumab. The source of these receptors is an adult with mismatch repair-deficient cancer.

The chain recombines TRBV15 with TRBJ1-1, with D uncertain. Germline assignment: CDR1 LNHNV and CDR2 YYDKDF (reference sequence). This CDR3 contains 14 residues. The V end was cut by 2 bases, the J end by 0 bases, with 7 bases between. The CDR3 DNA follows: TGTGCCACCAGCAGACAGGCTATGAACACTGAAGCTTTCTTT. This sequence encodes CATSRQAMNTEAFF.

This clone was seen once. The chain is built from TRBV5-5 and TRBJ1-5; tentatively, D is TRBD1 (6 bases). The CDR3 contains 15 residues. Germline-derived CDR1 and CDR2 are SGHKS and YYEKEE (reference sequence). The V gene lost 4 bases and the J gene lost 0 bases, with 11 bases spanning the gap. This CDR3 reads CASSAGTNSNQPQHF. For the CDR3, the DNA is TGTGCCAGCAGCGCCGGGACAAATAGCAATCAGCCCCAGCATTTT.

The chain uses TRBV7-9 and TRBJ2-1; D gene ambiguous. Germline values: CDR1 SEHNR, CDR2 FQNEAQ (reference sequence). Trimming left V 5 bases short and J 8 bases short, with 7 bases between. This CDR3 region has 11 residues. The CDR3 sequence: CASSPGDEQFF. CDR3 bases: TGTGCCAGCAGCCCCGGCGATGAGCAGTTCTTC.

The chain combines TRBV5-4 with TRBJ2-5, with D hard to call. This CDR3 is 13 amino acids long. V was clipped by 6 bases and J by 1 base, with 10 bases between them. Germline CDR1 reads SGHNT; CDR2 reads YYREEE (reference sequence). CDR3 sequence (DNA): TGTGCCAGCACTCAAGGCCCCCAAGAGACCCAGTACTTC. Protein: CASTQGPQETQYF.

The chain combines TRBV5-5 with TRBJ1-4; D gene uncertain. V lost 0 bases and J lost 5, with 8 bases in between. Germline values: CDR1 SGHKS, CDR2 YYEKEE (reference sequence). The CDR3 covers 14 residues. CDR3 region: CASSLGQQNEKLFF. The CDR3 region has the DNA TGTGCCAGCAGCTTGGGACAACAAAATGAAAAACTGTTTTTT. Based on the CDR3 plus reference TRBV5-5 and TRBJ1-4, the full variable domain is DAGVTQSPTHLIKTRGQQVTLRCSPISGHKSVSWYQQVLGQGPQFIFQYYEKEERGRGNFPDRFSARQFPNYSSELNVNALLLGDSALYLCASSLGQQNEKLFFGSGTQLSVL.

This clone has more than one count but fewer than ten. The rearrangement joins TRBV29-1 to TRBJ1-2, with D maybe TRBD1 (6 bases). This CDR3 spans 16 amino acids. Trimming removed 3 bases at V and 6 bases at J, with 23 bases between. Germline V gene sequence: CDR1 SQVTM, CDR2 ANQGSEA. The CDR3 nucleotides are TGCAGCGTTGATGACGTTACGGGCAGGGGTTATGATGGCTACACCTTC. This codes for CSVDDVTGRGYDGYTF.

The rearrangement joins TRBV11-3 to TRBJ1-1, with TRBD1 matching over 8 bases. Germline loops: CDR1 SGHNT, CDR2 YENEEA. Trimming took 5 bases from V and 4 from J; bases not matched to a gene: 12. The CDR3 has 16 residues. For the CDR3, the DNA is TGTGCCAGCAGCGGTAGTGGGGGGACAGGATCCACTGAAGCTTTCTTT. It codes for CASSGSGGTGSTEAFF.

The chain links TRBV7-9 to TRBJ2-1, with 11 bases matching TRBD2. CDR3 length: 17 amino acids. Germline V lookup: CDR1 SEHNR, CDR2 FQNEAQ (reference sequence). V lost 1 base and J lost 3; bases outside the gene matches: 5. The CDR3 DNA sequence: TGTGCCAGCAGCTTAGGTTCGGGACTAGCGGTCTACAATGAGCAGTTCTTC. The encoded protein is CASSLGSGLAVYNEQFF.

This clone was seen only a few times. The chain recombines TRBV27 with TRBJ2-3; the D is unclear. The CDR3 length is 14 residues. V was shortened by 2 bases and J by 1 base, with 7 bases between the two germline ends. The germline V gene encodes CDR1 MNHEY and CDR2 SMNVEV (reference sequence). The CDR3 coding sequence is TGTGCCAGCAGTTTAGTTGGCGGCACAGATACGCAGTATTTT. This gives the protein CASSLVGGTDTQYF.

The V gene is TRBV28, the J gene TRBJ1-5; D ambiguous. The CDR3 has 12 amino acids. V dropped 1 base and J dropped 6 bases, with 4 bases sitting between them. CDR1 and CDR2 (germline): MDHEN, SYDVKM. CDR3 bases: TGTGCCAGCAGTTTATTCGGTCAGCCCCAGCATTTT. Protein product: CASSLFGQPQHF.

The chain recombines TRBV7-9 with TRBJ1-1; D might be TRBD1 (5 bases). Trimming pared 0 bases from V and 3 bases from J, leaving 20 bases between. Germline values: CDR1 SEHNR, CDR2 FQNEAQ (reference sequence). This CDR3 contains 18 residues. The CDR3 nucleotides read TGTGCCAGCAGCTTAGCCGGGACGGGCCTCTCTGGCGACACTGAAGCTTTCTTT. Translation gives CASSLAGTGLSGDTEAFF. Drawing the rest from reference TRBV7-9 and TRBJ1-1, the complete variable domain is DTGVSQNPRHKITKRGQNVTFRCDPISEHNRLYWYRQTLGQGPEFLTYFQNEAQLEKSRLLSDRFSAERPKGSFSTLEIQRTEQGDSAMYLCASSLAGTGLSGDTEAFFGQGTRLTVV.

The V call is TRBV13, the J call TRBJ2-3, with 9 bases lining up with TRBD2. Per the germline V gene, CDR1 is PRHDT and CDR2 is FYEKMQ (reference sequence). J was trimmed by 2 bases and V by 4 bases; bases with no gene match: 4. The CDR3 length is 15 residues. The chain's CDR3 is CASSSGLADTDTQYF. The CDR3 nucleotides are TGTGCCAGCAGCTCGGGACTAGCTGACACAGATACGCAGTATTTT.

V usage is TRBV30 and J usage is TRBJ2-1; perhaps TRBD2 as D (5 bases). Looked up from germline, CDR1 is GTSNPN and CDR2 is SVGIG (reference sequence). The CDR3 extends over 16 amino acids. V lost 1 base to trimming and J lost 2 bases, with 15 bases between them. CDR3 residues: CAWSARTQSPYNEQFF. The CDR3 bases are TGTGCCTGGAGTGCCCGGACTCAAAGTCCCTACAATGAGCAGTTCTTC.

The rearrangement links TRBV5-4 to TRBJ2-7; 10 bases match TRBD1. Germline V CDR1 and CDR2: SGHNT, YYREEE (reference sequence). The CDR3 has 15 amino acids. V lost 4 bases and J lost 3; bases outside the gene matches: 7. The CDR3 DNA is TGTGCCAGCAGCCCGACGAGGGACAGGGGCTACGAGCAGTACTTC. Translated: CASSPTRDRGYEQYF.

V gene TRBV7-8 combines with J gene TRBJ2-5; tentative D call: TRBD2 (6 bases). The J call is uncertain, as TRBJ2-7 better fits the DNA end. CDR3 length equals 14 residues. Germline CDR1 SGHVS, CDR2 FQNEAQ. The DNA of the CDR3 is TGTGCCAGCAGCTCTTCCCTAGCGATCGACGAGCAGTACTTC. It specifies CASSSSLAIDEQYF.

The chain has TRBV7-9 and TRBJ2-1, with D tentatively TRBD2 (7 bases). The CDR3 length is 15 residues. Germline CDR1 is SEHNR and CDR2 is FQNEAQ (reference sequence). The germline V and J ends were trimmed by 5 bases and 8 bases, with 19 bases remaining between them. The CDR3 reads CASSPMGGLHDEQFF. The CDR3 nucleotides read TGTGCCAGCAGCCCAATGGGGGGGCTACACGATGAGCAGTTCTTC. The full variable domain, in which reference TRBV7-9 and TRBJ2-1 provide the parts outside the CDR3, is DTGVSQNPRHKITKRGQNVTFRCDPISEHNRLYWYRQTLGQGPEFLTYFQNEAQLEKSRLLSDRFSAERPKGSFSTLEIQRTEQGDSAMYLCASSPMGGLHDEQFFGPGTRLTVL.

The chain employs TRBV7-2 and TRBJ2-7; D remains unclear. The CDR3 is 15 amino acids. The germline V gene encodes CDR1 SGHTA and CDR2 FQGNSA. V dropped 6 bases and J dropped 1 base, with 16 bases sitting between them. The CDR3 sequence is CASRPYLDGSYEQYF. DNA of the CDR3: TGTGCCAGCAGACCCTACTTAGACGGGTCCTACGAGCAGTACTTC.

The rearrangement joins TRBV12-5 to TRBJ2-7, with D perhaps matching TRBD1 (5 bases). The CDR3 is made up of 13 amino acids. Germline lookup yields CDR1 LGHNT and CDR2 FRNRAP. V was shortened by 8 bases and J by 4 bases, with 15 bases between the two germline ends. The CDR3 DNA follows: TGTGCTAGTACCCGCCAGGGCCTTTACGAGCAGTACTTC. It is translated as CASTRQGLYEQYF.

The chain recombines TRBV6-7 with TRBJ1-2; D possibly corresponds to TRBD1 (6 bases). TRBV6-7 is an ORF; its function is uncertain. This CDR3 spans 18 amino acids. V lost 6 bases and J 3 bases, leaving 26 bases between the germline ends. In DNA, the CDR3 is TGTGCCAGCAGCCTCCCTTTGGACAGAAGATATCCTTACTATGGCTACACCTTC. It yields the protein CASSLPLDRRYPYYGYTF.

This chain links TRBV7-2 with TRBJ2-4, with a possible D match to TRBD2 (6 bases). The V end was cut by 2 bases, the J end by 3 bases, with 14 bases between. Germline loops: CDR1 SGHTA, CDR2 FQGNSA. The CDR3 consists of 16 residues. CDR3 in DNA: TGTGCCAGCAGCTTAAGTTGGGGCGGGGTCAAAAACATTCAGTACTTC. This codes for CASSLSWGGVKNIQYF.

The chain employs TRBV7-6 and TRBJ2-5; D is ambiguous. This CDR3 is 17 amino acids long. CDR1 is SGHVS and CDR2 is FNYEAQ in the germline V gene. V lost 5 bases to trimming and J lost 4 bases, with 23 bases between them. The CDR3 spells CASSLRARSKASETQYF. The CDR3 DNA follows: TGTGCCAGCAGCCTACGGGCCCGGAGTAAGGCTTCAGAGACCCAGTACTTC.

The chain carries TRBV10-3 and TRBJ1-2; 10 bases agree with TRBD1. V was clipped by 3 bases and J by 5 bases; unmatched bases: 12. The CDR3 has 17 residues. Germline assignment: CDR1 ENHRY and CDR2 SYGVKD. Written as DNA, the CDR3 is TGTGCCATCAGTGACTCCCCGGACAGGGGGGTTAGTTATGGCTACACCTTC. This codes for CAISDSPDRGVSYGYTF.

The CDR3 loop reads CASSLALAGPSRKIYEQYF. The CDR3 nucleotides are TGTGCCAGCAGCTTGGCGCTAGCGGGGCCCAGCCGTAAAATCTACGAGCAGTACTTC. This chain uses TRBV7-9 with TRBJ2-7, with TRBD2 identical over 9 bases. Germline V gene sequence: CDR1 SEHNR, CDR2 FQNEAQ (reference sequence). The ends lost 3 bases at V and 3 bases at J; junction bases unmatched: 18. This CDR3 region has 19 residues.

The rearrangement uses TRBV7-2 and TRBJ1-4; D is perhaps TRBD1 (5 bases). The germline V gene has CDR1 SGHTA and CDR2 FQGNSA. V gave up 3 bases and J gave up 7 bases, with 9 bases separating them. This CDR3 region has 13 residues. The CDR3 spells CASSLGVREKLFF. The DNA for the CDR3 is TGTGCCAGCAGCTTGGGGGTACGTGAAAAACTGTTTTTT.

This clone was detected only once. The J gene is TRBJ2-3, the V gene TRBV2; TRBD1 matches 9 bases. V was pared by 3 bases and J by 4 bases, with 2 bases of the junction left unmatched. The germline CDR1 and CDR2 sequences are SNHLY and FYNNEI. This CDR3 is 14 amino acids long. The CDR3 spells CASSEGQGPDTQYF. The CDR3 DNA sequence: TGTGCCAGCAGTGAGGGACAGGGACCAGATACGCAGTATTTT.